This T cell receptor beta chain originates from a study of cytomegalovirus exposure and HLA in healthy donors. Concerning this clone: The same CDR3 arises from other DNA sequences in this sample as well.

This PCR relied on a set of 60 Vbeta primers and 13 Jbeta primers. Using immunoSEQ multiplex PCR, the repertoire was profiled, and TCRdb retains in-frame clones only, with some absent. This sample has some 140,000 clones, with roughly 70% found just once. V shed 1 base and J shed 5 bases, with 5 bases lying between them. Germline lookup yields CDR1 MDHEN and CDR2 SYDVKM. This CDR3 region has 12 residues. This sequence joins TRBV28 and TRBJ2-5; D is uncertain. The sequenced sample consisted of PBMCs. The origin of this receptor is a human donor in good health. The CDR3 DNA follows: TGTGCCAGCAGTTTATCAGGCGAGACCCAGTACTTC. This codes for CASSLSGETQYF.